The clone carrying this T cell receptor (beta chain) came up many times. These data are taken from a study of T-cell reconstitution after alpha-beta-depleted transplantation in children. For TCRbeta, the library was prepared with unique molecular identifiers. TCRdb re-called the PCR reads through MiXCR, storing one row per CDR3 protein. Here the sample spans fewer than 120,000 distinct CDR3 sequences, around 10% being singletons. V lost 6 bases and J 4 bases, leaving 16 bases between the germline ends. The CDR3 is 14 amino acids. CDR1 is DFQATT, CDR2 SNEGSKA, per germline (reference sequence). The chain is built from TRBV20-1 and TRBJ2-1; the D call may be TRBD1 or TRBD2 (6 bases each). The receptor was isolated from a human donor who donated a stem cell graft to a child with acute lymphoblastic leukemia. This material consisted of PBMCs from the stem cell graft donor, taken from the stem cell graft. CDR3 in DNA: TGCAGTGCCACTGGGGGGCAGTTATACAATGAGCAGTTCTTC. Its protein product is CSATGGQLYNEQFF.